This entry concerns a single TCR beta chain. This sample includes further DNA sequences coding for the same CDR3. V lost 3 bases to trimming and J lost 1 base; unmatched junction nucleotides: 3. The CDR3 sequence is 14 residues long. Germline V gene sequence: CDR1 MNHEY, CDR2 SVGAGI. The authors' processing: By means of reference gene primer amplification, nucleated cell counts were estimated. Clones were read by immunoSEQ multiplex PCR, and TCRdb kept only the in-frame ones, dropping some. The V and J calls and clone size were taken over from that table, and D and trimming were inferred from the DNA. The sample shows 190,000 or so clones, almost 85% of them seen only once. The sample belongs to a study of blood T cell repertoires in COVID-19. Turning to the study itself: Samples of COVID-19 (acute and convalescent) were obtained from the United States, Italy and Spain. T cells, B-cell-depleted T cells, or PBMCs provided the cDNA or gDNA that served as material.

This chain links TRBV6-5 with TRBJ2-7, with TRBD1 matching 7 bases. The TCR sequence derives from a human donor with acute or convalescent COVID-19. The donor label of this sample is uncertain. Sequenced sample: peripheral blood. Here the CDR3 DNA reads TGTGCCAGCAGTTATAACAGGGGTTCCTACGAGCAGTACTTC. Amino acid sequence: CASSYNRGSYEQYF.